Following are 8 T cell receptor beta chains from one sample sequenced in a study of blood T cell repertoires in COVID-19. Measured with immunoSEQ multiplex PCR; TCRdb has only the in-frame clones, and not every one. The table has about 86,000 clones, around four fifths seen once. Input material: peripheral blood. Receptors were obtained from a woman of 80 years or more with active or convalescent COVID-19.

This clone was picked up a small number of times. The chain is built from TRBV28 and TRBJ1-5; unclear D gene. This CDR3 has 13 residues. Between the trimmed V and J ends, which lost 3 bases and 9 bases, there was a span of 12 bases. Germline CDR1 is MDHEN and CDR2 is SYDVKM. The CDR3 protein is CASSFFPAGPQHF. The DNA of the CDR3 is TGTGCCAGCAGTTTCTTCCCTGCGGGGCCCCAGCATTTT.

V gene TRBV18 combines with J gene TRBJ1-1; 10 bases are shared with TRBD1. V dropped 6 bases and J dropped 0; count of bases not matched to a gene: 4. The CDR3 runs 15 residues. Germline V lookup: CDR1 KGHSH, CDR2 LQKENI. The CDR3: CASSRQGALNTEAFF. For the CDR3, the DNA is TGTGCCAGCTCTCGACAGGGGGCCCTGAACACTGAAGCTTTCTTT. Combining the CDR3 with reference TRBV18 and TRBJ1-1 gives the whole variable domain NAGVMQNPRHLVRRRGQEARLRCSPMKGHSHVYWYRQLPEEGLKFMVYLQKENIIDESGMPKERFSAEFPKEGPSILRIQQVVRGDSAAYFCASSRQGALNTEAFFGQGTRLTVV.

This sequence joins TRBV6-5 and TRBJ1-3; TRBD1 aligns across 7 bases. From germline, CDR1 is MNHEY and CDR2 SVGAGI. The CDR3 sequence is 15 residues long. The ends lost 5 bases at V and 0 bases at J; junction bases unmatched: 4. DNA of the CDR3: TGTGCCAGCAGTCCAGACAGGGCCTCTGGAAACACCATATATTTT. It yields the protein CASSPDRASGNTIYF.

The chain couples TRBV5-1 to TRBJ1-1; 7 bases line up with TRBD1. The V and J ends lost 4 bases and 3 bases, in that order; junction bases with no gene match: 0. Germline loops: CDR1 SGHRS, CDR2 YFSETQ. The CDR3 totals 12 residues. The CDR3 nucleotides are TGCGCCAGCAGCACAGGGGACACTGAAGCTTTCTTT. This sequence encodes CASSTGDTEAFF.

The chain joins TRBV29-1 to TRBJ1-2; tentative D call: TRBD1 (6 bases). This CDR3 has 12 residues. Germline lookup yields CDR1 SQVTM and CDR2 ANQGSEA. V lost 5 bases and J 1 base, leaving 8 bases between the germline ends. The CDR3, as DNA: TGCAGCGTTTCAGGGGATAACTATGGCTACACCTTC. Residues: CSVSGDNYGYTF. Looking up the rest from reference TRBV29-1 and TRBJ1-2 gives the full variable domain: SAVISQKPSRDICQRGTSLTIQCQVDSQVTMMFWYRQQPGQSLTLIATANQGSEATYESGFVIDKFPISRPNLTFSTLTVSNMSPEDSSIYLCSVSGDNYGYTFGSGTRLTVV.

The count of this clone is one. V usage is TRBV6-4 and J usage is TRBJ1-1; TRBD1 matches at 7 bases. Trimming removed 6 bases from V and 1 base from J; junction bases left unmatched: 2. The V gene's germline CDR1 is MRHNA and CDR2 SNTAGT. The CDR3 totals 13 residues. The CDR3 DNA reads TGTGCCAGCAGCCGGGACAGGAACACTGAAGCTTTCTTT. This sequence encodes CASSRDRNTEAFF.

The gene calls are TRBV7-2 and TRBJ2-1; TRBD2 agrees at 9 bases. Germline CDR1 reads SGHTA; CDR2 reads FQGNSA. J gave up 4 bases and V 3 bases, and 4 bases lay outside the gene matches. This CDR3 has 15 amino acids. The CDR3 region has the DNA TGTGCCAGCAGCTTTAGCGGGGGCACATACAATGAGCAGTTCTTC. Its protein is CASSFSGGTYNEQFF. The variable domain in full, with the rest retrieved from reference TRBV7-2 and TRBJ2-1, is GAGVSQSPSNKVTEKGKDVELRCDPISGHTALYWYRQSLGQGLEFLIYFQGNSAPDKSGLPSDRFSAERTGGSVSTLTIQRTQQEDSAVYLCASSFSGGTYNEQFFGPGTRLTVL.

Written as DNA, the CDR3 is TGCGCCAGCAGCTTAGAGGGGGTGACTGAAGCTTTCTTT. Its protein is CASSLEGVTEAFF. The chain couples TRBV5-1 to TRBJ1-1, with TRBD1 as a possible D gene (6 bases). The CDR3 length is 13 residues. Trimming shortened V by 2 bases and J by 5 bases, and 10 bases separated the two germline ends. Per germline, CDR1 SGHRS and CDR2 YFSETQ.